The text below deals with one TCR beta chain. Its cognate antigen has yet to be identified. Per-base quality was not reported, and no clone a single base away is much larger than it. Sequencing used an Illumina HiSeq 2500. Quantitative 5'-RACE with molecular barcodes was the method used to prepare the TCR beta libraries. Per the original workflow: Disease-linked TCR variants were identified with a new computational method built on a probabilistic model of VDJ rearrangement. TCRdb reprocessed the public reads (quality trimming at Q25 with fastp, clone calling with MiXCR) and kept in-frame beta chains. Rows with a matching CDR3 protein are joined into one entry that keeps the most common DNA and genes. The V and J calls were determined by TCRdb, not by the authors. The sample yields hundreds of thousands of distinct CDR3 sequences; about 13% were counted once. Clones ranked in the top ten supply about 6.8% of the sample.

The data belong to a study of CD8 T cells in ankylosing spondylitis (TCRdb year 2017). Concerning the study at large: T cell receptor beta repertoires were profiled in healthy donors and ankylosing spondylitis patients so that disease-linked TCR variants could be found. The full study cohort comprised roughly 24 ankylosing spondylitis patients and 110 or so healthy donors. Peripheral blood was sampled, and synovial fluid was also collected from ankylosing spondylitis patients. Beyond this particular receptor, the publication reports: The disease-linked clones showed a CD8+ phenotype and occurred at relatively low frequencies in peripheral blood. Some motif variants were previously reported in synovial fluid and blood of reactive arthritis patients, suggesting common disease-initiation mechanisms. A TCR beta motif of several highly homologous amino acid variants appeared characteristic of blood from ankylosing spondylitis patients. The disease-linked clones were reported as significantly enriched in matched synovial fluid samples from ankylosing spondylitis patients.

From the germline V gene, CDR1 is ENHRY and CDR2 is SYGVKD. Trimming takes 6 bases off V and 9 bases off J; junction bases not matched to a gene: 5. Inclusive of the bounding cysteine and phenylalanine, the CDR3 is 13 residues long. Only the CDR3 DNA stays, 39 bases, in frame from base 1. This clonotype was sampled from a male donor with ankylosing spondylitis. Source material: blood, either unsorted or a sorted T cell fraction (not recorded which). Here the chain combines TRBV10-3 and TRBJ1-6, with TRBD1 identical over 7 junction bases. This receptor has the CDR3 CAIRLDRTSPLHF. The DNA sequence follows: TGTGCCATCAGATTGGACAGGACTTCACCCCTCCACTTT.